This T cell receptor beta chain was captured in a study of cytomegalovirus exposure and HLA in healthy donors. Study conclusions and caveats: V- and J-gene trimming in TCR beta was tied to a missense DCLRE1C variant by an analysis performed later.

Researchers ran the PCR with 60 Vbeta and 13 Jbeta primers. Generated by immunoSEQ multiplex PCR, the TCRdb table keeps only in-frame clones and is missing some. The sample holds approximately 200,000 clones. With respect to this clone: What it recognizes is unknown.

Sequenced sample: PBMCs. The TCR comes from a boy aged 10-17 years in good health and CMV-seronegative.

Here the CDR3 DNA reads TGTGCCAGCAGCCAAGAAAAAATACCTAGCGGGGGGTTCAATGAGCAGTTCTTC. This gives the protein CASSQEKIPSGGFNEQFF. The chain recombines TRBV4-2 with TRBJ2-1; 11 nucleotides agree with TRBD2. Germline CDR1 is LGHNA and CDR2 is YNFKEQ. This CDR3 spans 18 amino acids. Germline trimming cut 0 bases from V and 6 bases from J; bases unmatched to any gene: 10.